This passage covers 20 T cell receptor beta chains from one sample sequenced in a study of blood T cell repertoires in COVID-19. The data were produced by immunoSEQ multiplex PCR, yet TCRdb's version contains in-frame clones alone and is incomplete. The sample includes over 200,000 clones, 83% of them seen just once. Sample: peripheral blood. Source of these receptors: a woman aged 40-49 years with active or convalescent COVID-19.

The chain uses TRBV6-2 or TRBV6-3 and TRBJ2-4; D gene ambiguous. The CDR3 consists of 16 residues. Germline CDR1 MNHEY, CDR2 SVGEGT. V dropped 6 bases and J dropped 0 bases, with 15 bases sitting between them. CDR3 in amino acids: CASSPWRELAKNIQYF. CDR3 coding DNA: TGTGCCAGCAGCCCTTGGAGAGAGTTAGCCAAAAACATTCAGTACTTC.

This clone was found a few times. The chain recombines TRBV6-5 with TRBJ2-2; D gene unclear. Trimming shortened V by 6 bases and J by 1 base, and 6 bases separated the two germline ends. This CDR3 region has 13 residues. Germline CDR1 is MNHEY and CDR2 is SVGAGI. CDR3 nucleotide sequence: TGTGCCAGCAGCTCTTTGAACACCGGGGAGCTGTTTTTT. This gives the protein CASSSLNTGELFF.

The chain joins TRBV29-1 to TRBJ1-1, with D maybe TRBD1 (5 bases). The V and J ends lost 7 bases and 1 base respectively, with 16 bases between them. CDR1 and CDR2 (germline): SQVTM, ANQGSEA. CDR3 size: 14 residues. The CDR3 sequence: CSGSGVGGNTEAFF. CDR3 DNA sequence: TGCAGCGGTTCGGGTGTCGGGGGGAACACTGAAGCTTTCTTT.

This chain links TRBV30 with TRBJ2-7; D gene uncertain. Per the germline V gene, CDR1 is GTSNPN and CDR2 is SVGIG (reference sequence). The V and J ends lost 0 bases and 2 bases respectively, with 11 bases between them. The CDR3 runs to 14 residues. The CDR3 sequence: CAWSVGGSTYEQYF. CDR3 bases: TGTGCCTGGAGTGTAGGCGGTAGTACCTACGAGCAGTACTTC.

The V gene is TRBV9, the J gene TRBJ1-3; TRBD1 is a possible D gene (6 bases). Germline CDR1 reads SGDLS; CDR2 reads YYNGEE. V was pared by 1 base and J by 4 bases, with 15 bases between. This CDR3 is 16 amino acids long. CDR3: CASSVTPTGHGNTIYF. CDR3 bases: TGTGCCAGCAGCGTAACCCCAACAGGGCACGGAAACACCATATATTTT.

The J gene is TRBJ2-7, the V gene TRBV6-2 or TRBV6-3; D gene unclear. The V end was cut by 0 bases, the J end by 1 base, with 7 bases between. The CDR3 extends over 14 amino acids. From germline, CDR1 is MNHEY and CDR2 SVGEGT. The CDR3 here is CASSYSRWSYEQYF. CDR3 sequence (DNA): TGTGCCAGCAGTTACTCGAGGTGGTCCTACGAGCAGTACTTC.

This clone was seen at least ten times. The chain links TRBV25-1 to TRBJ1-4, with TRBD1 matching 7 bases. J gave up 7 bases and V 8 bases, and 4 bases lay outside the gene matches. Germline V gives CDR1 MGHDK, CDR2 SYGVNS. CDR3 length equals 12 residues. This CDR3 reads CASGGTVEKLFF. CDR3 bases: TGTGCCAGCGGAGGGACAGTTGAAAAACTGTTTTTT.

The genes are TRBV11-3 and TRBJ1-1; 8 bases agree with TRBD1. CDR3 size: 15 residues. After removal of 5 bases from V and 1 base from J, the junction contained 6 bases not matched to a gene. The germline CDR1 and CDR2 sequences are SGHNT and YENEEA. The CDR3, as DNA: TGTGCCAGCAGCGCCCGACAGGGGTCGAACACTGAAGCTTTCTTT. This codes for CASSARQGSNTEAFF.

CDR3 DNA: TGTGCCACCAGCAGAGATCGGCAGGGGAACACTGAAGCTTTCTTT. Protein sequence: CATSRDRQGNTEAFF. The genes are TRBV15 and TRBJ1-1; D may be TRBD1 (5 bases). V lost 0 bases, J lost 1 base, and 9 bases lay in between. CDR1 LNHNV and CDR2 YYDKDF come from the germline V gene (reference sequence). The CDR3 runs to 15 residues. The full variable domain, completed using reference TRBV15 and TRBJ1-1, is DAMVIQNPRYQVTQFGKPVTLSCSQTLNHNVMYWYQQKSSQAPKLLFHYYDKDFNNEADTPDNFQSRRPNTSFCFLDIRSPGLGDTAMYLCATSRDRQGNTEAFFGQGTRLTVV.

The chain carries TRBV27 and TRBJ2-1, with a tentative D call TRBD2 (5 bases). This CDR3 contains 17 residues. V lost 0 bases, J lost 0 bases, and 12 bases lay in between. Germline V CDR1 and CDR2: MNHEY, SMNVEV (reference sequence). CDR3 residues: CASSLSPSRDSYNEQFF. CDR3 nucleotides: TGTGCCAGCAGTTTATCTCCTAGCCGCGACTCCTACAATGAGCAGTTCTTC.

This chain uses TRBV5-1 with TRBJ2-2; 7 bases map to TRBD1. CDR1 and CDR2 (germline): SGHRS, YFSETQ. The ends lost 4 bases at V and 6 bases at J; junction bases unmatched: 3. This CDR3 contains 13 residues. For the CDR3, the DNA is TGCGCCAGCAGCGCCGGACAGGCCGGGGAGCTGTTTTTT. It codes for CASSAGQAGELFF.

The chain uses TRBV3-1 (or the pseudogene TRBV3-2) and TRBJ2-7, with D maybe TRBD2 (5 bases). V dropped 0 bases and J dropped 2 bases, with 14 bases sitting between them. Germline V gene data show CDR1 as LGHDT and CDR2 as YNNKEL (reference sequence). This CDR3 comprises 16 residues. The CDR3 is CASSQEPTAGTYEQYF. The CDR3 DNA follows: TGTGCCAGCAGCCAAGAGCCAACAGCCGGGACCTACGAGCAGTACTTC.

The rearrangement uses TRBV30 and TRBJ1-1; possible D gene TRBD1, 6 bases. Per the germline V gene, CDR1 is GTSNPN and CDR2 is SVGIG (reference sequence). This CDR3 region has 13 residues. Trimming cost V 2 bases and J 4 bases, with 11 bases left between them. The CDR3, as DNA: TGTGCCTGGAGTAGGGGGGGGCCCACTGAAGCTTTCTTT. This sequence encodes CAWSRGGPTEAFF.

CDR3 sequence reads: CASSPPATVPGYGYTF. The CDR3 region has the DNA TGTGCCAGCAGTCCCCCGGCGACAGTCCCCGGTTATGGCTACACCTTC. This chain uses TRBV11-2 with TRBJ1-2; tentative D call: TRBD1 (5 bases). The CDR3 runs to 16 residues. Germline CDR1 SGHAT, CDR2 FQNNGV. The V gene lost 6 bases and the J gene lost 5 bases, with 22 bases spanning the gap.

This clone has only one observation. The chain recombines TRBV19 with TRBJ2-2, with a weak D call TRBD1 (6 bases). This CDR3 is 15 amino acids long. Trimming left V 4 bases short and J 6 bases short, with 15 bases between. In germline, CDR1 is LNHDA, CDR2 SQIVND (reference sequence). DNA for the CDR3: TGTGCCAGTAGTACTCACAGGGTAGGAGCCGGGGAGCTGTTTTTT. Translated, it gives CASSTHRVGAGELFF. The full variable domain, rest sourced from reference TRBV19 and TRBJ2-2, is DGGITQSPKYLFRKEGQNVTLSCEQNLNHDAMYWYRQDPGQGLRLIYYSQIVNDFQKGDIAEGYSVSREKKESFPLTVTSAQKNPTAFYLCASSTHRVGAGELFFGEGSRLTVL.

The chain recombines TRBV25-1 with TRBJ1-1, with D perhaps matching TRBD1 (5 bases). Germline values: CDR1 MGHDK, CDR2 SYGVNS. The CDR3 is made up of 16 amino acids. The V end lost 0 bases, the J end lost 2 bases, and 13 bases lay between the germline ends. Written as DNA, the CDR3 is TGTGCCAGCAGTGAATATTTATCCGGACACAACACTGAAGCTTTCTTT. Encoded protein: CASSEYLSGHNTEAFF.

The chain links TRBV30 to TRBJ2-1, with a weak D call TRBD2 (5 bases). V lost 5 bases, J lost 4 bases, and 15 bases lay in between. Germline CDR1 is GTSNPN and CDR2 is SVGIG (reference sequence). This CDR3 has 14 residues. The CDR3 DNA reads as TGTGCCTGGGTGGGTAGCGACCCTTACAATGAGCAGTTCTTC. This gives the protein CAWVGSDPYNEQFF.

The V call is TRBV24-1, the J call TRBJ2-1; 10 positions agree with TRBD2. J was trimmed by 7 bases and V by 1 base; bases with no gene match: 6. From germline, CDR1 is KGHDR and CDR2 SFDVKD. The CDR3 totals 16 residues. CDR3 residues: CATSDLGLAVRNEQFF. As DNA, the CDR3 is TGTGCCACCAGTGATTTAGGACTAGCGGTTAGGAATGAGCAGTTCTTC.

This rearrangement joins TRBV30 to TRBJ2-3; D may be TRBD1 (5 bases). The CDR3 runs 13 residues. Trimming stripped 4 bases from V and 3 bases from J, with 11 bases between. Germline V gene data show CDR1 as GTSNPN and CDR2 as SVGIG (reference sequence). In DNA, the CDR3 is TGTGCCTGGACAGGGAAGGCTACAGATACGCAGTATTTT. Translating it yields CAWTGKATDTQYF.

The V call is TRBV30, the J call TRBJ1-5, with a possible D match to TRBD1 (6 bases). Germline CDR1 reads GTSNPN; CDR2 reads SVGIG (reference sequence). The CDR3 loop spans 16 amino acids. V lost 0 bases to trimming and J lost 6 bases, with 18 bases between them. The CDR3 DNA follows: TGTGCCTGGAGTGTACTGTCGCATACAGGGCCTCAGCCCCAGCATTTT. Protein product: CAWSVLSHTGPQPQHF.